These 17 T cell receptor beta chains came from one sample sequenced in a study of breast tumors, draining lymph nodes, adjacent tissues (TCRdb year 2016). Library preparation used multiplex PCR. Sequencing relied on an Illumina HiSeq 2000. TCRdb reran the public reads through fastp at Q25 and MiXCR, keeping productive beta chains. Each entry is one CDR3 protein sequence, shown with its most common DNA and genes. For this sample the table gives some 66,000 distinct CDR3 sequences, of which 45% to 65% were detected only once. Of the sample, about 19% falls within the top ten clones. The sample taken for sequencing was breast tumor tissue. The receptors shown here come from a female donor with breast cancer. Some clones in this sample may be carry-over from other donors' samples.

The chain has TRBV19 and TRBJ1-5; D not resolved. Looked up from germline, CDR1 is LNHDA and CDR2 is SQIVND (reference sequence). V shed 5 bases and J shed 4 bases, with 15 bases lying between them. The CDR3 contains 15 residues. DNA for the CDR3: TGTGCCAGTAGTGCGGAAGGGCGGCGGAATCAGCCCCAGCATTTT. Its protein is CASSAEGRRNQPQHF.

Sample share makes this clonotype large. The rearrangement links TRBV7-3 to TRBJ2-1; 7 nucleotides align to TRBD2. With V trimmed by 3 bases and J by 4 bases, 6 bases remained unmatched. The CDR3 contains 15 residues. Germline V gene lookup returns CDR1 SGHTA and CDR2 FQGTGA. CDR3 nucleotide sequence: TGTGCCAGCAGCTTGACTAGCACCCCTTACAATGAGCAGTTCTTC. Protein sequence: CASSLTSTPYNEQFF. Filled out from reference TRBV7-3 and TRBJ2-1, the complete variable domain reads GAGVSQTPSNKVTEKGKYVELRCDPISGHTALYWYRQSLGQGPEFLIYFQGTGAADDSGLPNDRFFAVRPEGSVSTLKIQRTERGDSAVYLCASSLTSTPYNEQFFGPGTRLTVL.

The V and J genes are TRBV9 and TRBJ1-4; 12 bases line up with TRBD1. In germline, CDR1 is SGDLS, CDR2 YYNGEE. This CDR3 is built from 17 residues. Losses at the gene ends were 5 bases for V and 5 bases for J; bases not matched to a gene: 10. CDR3 loop: CASRGGDRGRGNEKLFF. The CDR3 DNA reads TGTGCCAGCAGGGGGGGGGACAGGGGGCGCGGGAATGAAAAACTGTTTTTT.

This clonotype was detected once. V is TRBV2 and J is TRBJ2-5; 13 bases line up with TRBD2. V lost 6 bases and J lost 2; bases outside the gene matches: 6. The CDR3 contains 16 residues. Germline-derived CDR1 and CDR2 are SNHLY and FYNNEI. CDR3 DNA: TGTGCCAGCAGCCAGGGACTAGCGGGGCCTCAAGAGACCCAGTACTTC. Amino acids: CASSQGLAGPQETQYF.

This clonotype has at least ten counts. The chain has TRBV5-1 and TRBJ1-6, with D maybe TRBD1 (6 bases). The V and J ends lost 4 bases and 10 bases respectively, with 18 bases between them. The CDR3 contains 15 residues. Per the germline V gene, CDR1 is SGHRS and CDR2 is YFSETQ. The CDR3 coding sequence is TGCGCCAGCAGCACCCTGACAGGTTCTGGGTCACCCCTCCACTTT. This sequence encodes CASSTLTGSGSPLHF.

This clonotype has a handful of counts. This chain joins TRBV7-6 and TRBJ2-7, with D perhaps TRBD1 or TRBD2 (5 bases each). The CDR3 covers 12 residues. CDR1 and CDR2 (germline): SGHVS, FNYEAQ. V lost 3 bases to trimming and J lost 6 bases, with 9 bases between them. Here the CDR3 reads CASSFGGFEQYF. The CDR3, as DNA: TGTGCCAGCAGCTTTGGGGGTTTCGAGCAGTACTTC.

In its sample, this clonotype was seen many times. The chain combines TRBV6-1 with TRBJ1-2; D unresolved. Germline V gives CDR1 MNHNS, CDR2 SASEGT. The CDR3 is 18 residues long. Trimming shortened V by 1 base and J by 0 bases, and 18 bases separated the two germline ends. The CDR3 protein is CASSEESPLRSTNYGYTF. CDR3 nucleotides: TGTGCCAGCAGTGAAGAAAGCCCACTTCGGTCTACTAACTATGGCTACACCTTC.

This chain joins TRBV6-5 and TRBJ2-3; 8 nucleotides line up with TRBD2. J was trimmed by 2 bases and V by 4 bases; bases with no gene match: 8. This CDR3 is 16 amino acids long. From germline, CDR1 is MNHEY and CDR2 SVGAGI. DNA of the CDR3: TGTGCCAGCAGTTTCGACCTAGCGGGCGCCACAGATACGCAGTATTTT. This codes for CASSFDLAGATDTQYF.

This clonotype was seen many times. The rearrangement joins TRBV20-1 to TRBJ1-6; no clear D gene. Germline V gives CDR1 DFQATT, CDR2 SNEGSKA (reference sequence). CDR3 length: 12 amino acids. Trimming stripped 3 bases from V and 6 bases from J, with 6 bases between. For the CDR3, the DNA is TGCAGTGCTAGGAGATCTAATTCACCCCTCCACTTT. Translation gives CSARRSNSPLHF.

This clonotype was detected once. This chain joins TRBV29-1 and TRBJ1-2, with D possibly matching TRBD1 (5 bases). The CDR3 has 12 amino acids. The germline CDR1 and CDR2 sequences are SQVTM and ANQGSEA. The V gene lost 3 bases and the J gene lost 5 bases, with 10 bases spanning the gap. In nucleotides, the CDR3 is TGCAGCGTTGAGGGGGATCGGTATGGCTACACCTTC. This encodes CSVEGDRYGYTF.

As concerns this clonotype: Just one base apart from a much larger clone, this may be a read error. This chain links TRBV6-1 with TRBJ1-2, with 11 bases that match TRBD1. Germline lookup yields CDR1 MNHNS and CDR2 SASEGT. CDR3 size: 14 residues. V shed 7 bases and J 6 bases; nucleotides not matched to a gene: 7. The CDR3 here is CASTRGTGGNGYTF. The CDR3 nucleotides read TGTGCCAGCACACGGGGGACAGGGGGGAATGGCTACACCTTC.

This clonotype was observed many times. The rearrangement links TRBV28 to TRBJ2-7; D remains unclear. Trimming removed 4 bases from V and 2 bases from J, with 6 bases in between. The length of the CDR3 is 12 residues. Germline V gene data show CDR1 as MDHEN and CDR2 as SYDVKM. The CDR3 DNA follows: TGTGCCAGCAGTTCCCTTACCTACGAGCAGTACTTC. It codes for CASSSLTYEQYF.

The DNA for the CDR3 is TGCAGTGCTAGGTCAGGAAATACTAACTATGGCTACACCTTC. Protein sequence: CSARSGNTNYGYTF. The rearrangement joins TRBV20-1 to TRBJ1-2; D unclear. Trimming cost V 3 bases and J 0 bases, with 11 bases left between them. CDR1 is DFQATT and CDR2 is SNEGSKA in the germline V gene (reference sequence). The length of the CDR3 is 14 residues.

The chain joins TRBV5-1 to TRBJ1-6; 11 bases fit TRBD1. Germline loops: CDR1 SGHRS, CDR2 YFSETQ. The CDR3 length is 14 residues. The V gene end was trimmed by 4 bases and the J gene end by 10 bases; junction bases not matched to a gene: 4. CDR3 nucleotide sequence: TGCGCCAGCAGCCGGGACAGGGGGGACTCACCCCTCCACTTT. Its translation: CASSRDRGDSPLHF.

J is TRBJ2-3 and V is TRBV5-6; D gene ambiguous. V shed 5 bases and J shed 0 bases, with 10 bases lying between them. The CDR3 length is 14 residues. The germline V gene has CDR1 SGHDT and CDR2 YYEEEE. Here the CDR3 DNA reads TGTGCCAGCAGACCAGCCGGGAGCACAGATACGCAGTATTTT. Protein sequence: CASRPAGSTDTQYF.

This clonotype was detected once. Germline is not matched at one junction end, which may reflect a read error. The chain joins TRBV7-7 to TRBJ2-7, with 7 bases fitting TRBD1. The CDR3 spans 15 residues. From germline, CDR1 is SSHAT and CDR2 FNYEAQ (reference sequence). CDR3 residues: CASSLGDSPTYEQYF. In DNA, the CDR3 is TGTGCTAGCAGCTTAGGGGACAGCCCAACCTACGAGCAGTACTTC.

This chain joins TRBV20-1 and TRBJ2-1; the match to TRBD2 covers 8 bases. CDR1 is DFQATT, CDR2 SNEGSKA, per germline (reference sequence). This CDR3 has 17 residues. The V segment lost 0 bases and the J segment 1 base; nucleotides outside the gene matches: 8. In nucleotides, the CDR3 is TGCAGTGCTAGAGATCAGAGCGGGAGCAGGTCCTACAATGAGCAGTTCTTC. Amino acids: CSARDQSGSRSYNEQFF.